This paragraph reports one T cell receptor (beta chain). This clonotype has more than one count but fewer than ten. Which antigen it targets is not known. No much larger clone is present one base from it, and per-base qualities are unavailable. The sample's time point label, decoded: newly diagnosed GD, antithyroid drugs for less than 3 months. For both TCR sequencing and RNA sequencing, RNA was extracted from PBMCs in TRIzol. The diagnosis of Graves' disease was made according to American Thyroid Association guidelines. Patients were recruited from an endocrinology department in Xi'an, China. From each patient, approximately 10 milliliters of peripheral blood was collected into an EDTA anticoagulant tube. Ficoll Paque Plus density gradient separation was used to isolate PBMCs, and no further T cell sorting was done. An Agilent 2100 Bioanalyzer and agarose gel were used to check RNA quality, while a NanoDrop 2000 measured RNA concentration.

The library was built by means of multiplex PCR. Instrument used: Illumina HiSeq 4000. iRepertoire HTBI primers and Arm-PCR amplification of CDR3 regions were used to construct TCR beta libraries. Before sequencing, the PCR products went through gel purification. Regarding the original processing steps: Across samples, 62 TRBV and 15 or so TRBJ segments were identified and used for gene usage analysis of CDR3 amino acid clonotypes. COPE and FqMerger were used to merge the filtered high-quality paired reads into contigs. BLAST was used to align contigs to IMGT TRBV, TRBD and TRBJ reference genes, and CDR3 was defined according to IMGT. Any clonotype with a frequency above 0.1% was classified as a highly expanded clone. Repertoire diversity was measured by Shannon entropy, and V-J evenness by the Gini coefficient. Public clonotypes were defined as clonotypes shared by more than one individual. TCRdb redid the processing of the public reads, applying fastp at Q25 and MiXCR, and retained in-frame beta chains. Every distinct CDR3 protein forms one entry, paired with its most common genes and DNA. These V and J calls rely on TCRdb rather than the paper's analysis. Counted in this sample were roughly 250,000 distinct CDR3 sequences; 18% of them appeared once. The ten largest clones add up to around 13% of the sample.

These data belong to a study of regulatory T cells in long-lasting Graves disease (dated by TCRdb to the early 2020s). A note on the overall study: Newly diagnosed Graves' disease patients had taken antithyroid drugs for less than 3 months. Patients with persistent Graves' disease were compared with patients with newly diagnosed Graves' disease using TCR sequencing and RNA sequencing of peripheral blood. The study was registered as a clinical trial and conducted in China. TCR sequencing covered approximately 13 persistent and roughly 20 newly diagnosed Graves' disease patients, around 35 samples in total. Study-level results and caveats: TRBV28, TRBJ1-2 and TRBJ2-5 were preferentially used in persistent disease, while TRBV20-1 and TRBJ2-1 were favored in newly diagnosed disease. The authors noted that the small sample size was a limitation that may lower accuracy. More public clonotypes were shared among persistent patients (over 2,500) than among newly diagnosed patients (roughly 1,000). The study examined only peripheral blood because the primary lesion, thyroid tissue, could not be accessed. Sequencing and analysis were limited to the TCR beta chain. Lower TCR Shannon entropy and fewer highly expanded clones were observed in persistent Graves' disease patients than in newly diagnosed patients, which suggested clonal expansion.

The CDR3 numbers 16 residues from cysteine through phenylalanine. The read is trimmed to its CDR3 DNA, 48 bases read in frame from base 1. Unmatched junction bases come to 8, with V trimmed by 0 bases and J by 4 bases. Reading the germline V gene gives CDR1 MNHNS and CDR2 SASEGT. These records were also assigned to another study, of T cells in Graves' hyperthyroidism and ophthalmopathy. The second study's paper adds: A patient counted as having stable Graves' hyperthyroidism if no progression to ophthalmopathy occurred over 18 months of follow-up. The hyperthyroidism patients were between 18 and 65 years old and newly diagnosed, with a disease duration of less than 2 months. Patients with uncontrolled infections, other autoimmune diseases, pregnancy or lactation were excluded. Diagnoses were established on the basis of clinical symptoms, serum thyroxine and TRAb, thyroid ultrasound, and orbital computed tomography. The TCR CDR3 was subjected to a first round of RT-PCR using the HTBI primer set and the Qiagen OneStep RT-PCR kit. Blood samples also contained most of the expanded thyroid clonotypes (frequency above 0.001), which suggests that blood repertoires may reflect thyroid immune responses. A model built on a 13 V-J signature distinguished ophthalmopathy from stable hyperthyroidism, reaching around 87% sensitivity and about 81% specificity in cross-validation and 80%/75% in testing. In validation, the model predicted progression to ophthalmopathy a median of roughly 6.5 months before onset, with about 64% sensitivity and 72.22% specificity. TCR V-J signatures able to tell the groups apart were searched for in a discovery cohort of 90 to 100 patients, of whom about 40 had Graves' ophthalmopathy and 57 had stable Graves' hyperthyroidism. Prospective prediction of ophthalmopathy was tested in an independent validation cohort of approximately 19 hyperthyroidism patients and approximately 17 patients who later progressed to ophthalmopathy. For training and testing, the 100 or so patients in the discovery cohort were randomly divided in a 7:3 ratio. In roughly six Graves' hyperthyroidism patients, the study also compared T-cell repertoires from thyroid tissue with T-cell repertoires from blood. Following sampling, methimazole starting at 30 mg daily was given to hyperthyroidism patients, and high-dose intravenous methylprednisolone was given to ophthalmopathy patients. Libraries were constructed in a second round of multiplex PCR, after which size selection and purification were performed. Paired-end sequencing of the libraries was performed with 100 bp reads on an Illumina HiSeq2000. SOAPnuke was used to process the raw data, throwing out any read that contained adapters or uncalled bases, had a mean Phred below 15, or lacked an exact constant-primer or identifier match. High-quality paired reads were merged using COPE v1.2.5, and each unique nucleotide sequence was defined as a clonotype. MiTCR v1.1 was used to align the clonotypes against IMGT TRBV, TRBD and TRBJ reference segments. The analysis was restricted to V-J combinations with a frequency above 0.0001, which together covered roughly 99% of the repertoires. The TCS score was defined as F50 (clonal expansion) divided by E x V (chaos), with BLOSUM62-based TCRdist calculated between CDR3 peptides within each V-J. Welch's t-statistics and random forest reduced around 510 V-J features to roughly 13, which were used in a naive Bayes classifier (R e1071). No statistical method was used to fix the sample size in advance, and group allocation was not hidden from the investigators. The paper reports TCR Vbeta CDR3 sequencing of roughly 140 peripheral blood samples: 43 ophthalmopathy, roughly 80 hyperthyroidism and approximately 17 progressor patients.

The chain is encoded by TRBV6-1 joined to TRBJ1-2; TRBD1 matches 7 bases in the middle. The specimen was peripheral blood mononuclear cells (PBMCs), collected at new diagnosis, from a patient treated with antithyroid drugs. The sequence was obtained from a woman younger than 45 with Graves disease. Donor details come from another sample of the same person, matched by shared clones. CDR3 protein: CASSEAAGTAGYGYTF. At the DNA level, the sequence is TGTGCCAGCAGTGAAGCAGCCGGGACAGCTGGCTATGGCTACACCTTC.